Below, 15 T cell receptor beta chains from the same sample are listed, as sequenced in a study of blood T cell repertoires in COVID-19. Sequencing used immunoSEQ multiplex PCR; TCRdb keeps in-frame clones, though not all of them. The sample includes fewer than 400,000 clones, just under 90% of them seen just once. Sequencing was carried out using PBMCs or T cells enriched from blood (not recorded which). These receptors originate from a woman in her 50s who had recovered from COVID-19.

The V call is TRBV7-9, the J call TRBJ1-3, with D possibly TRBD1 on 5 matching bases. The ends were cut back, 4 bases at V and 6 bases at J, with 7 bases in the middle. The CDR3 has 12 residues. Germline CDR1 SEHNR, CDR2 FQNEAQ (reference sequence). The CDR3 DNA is TGTGCCAGCAGCTCACAGGCAAACACCATATATTTT. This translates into CASSSQANTIYF. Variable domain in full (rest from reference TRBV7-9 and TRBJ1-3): DTGVSQNPRHKITKRGQNVTFRCDPISEHNRLYWYRQTLGQGPEFLTYFQNEAQLEKSRLLSDRFSAERPKGSFSTLEIQRTEQGDSAMYLCASSSQANTIYFGEGSWLTVV.

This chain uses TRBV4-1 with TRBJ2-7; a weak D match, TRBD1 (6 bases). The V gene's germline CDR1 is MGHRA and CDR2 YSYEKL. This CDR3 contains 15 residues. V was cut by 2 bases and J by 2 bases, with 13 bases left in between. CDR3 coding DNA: TGCGCCAGCAGCCAACGGGATTCAGGGGCCTACGAGCAGTACTTC. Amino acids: CASSQRDSGAYEQYF.

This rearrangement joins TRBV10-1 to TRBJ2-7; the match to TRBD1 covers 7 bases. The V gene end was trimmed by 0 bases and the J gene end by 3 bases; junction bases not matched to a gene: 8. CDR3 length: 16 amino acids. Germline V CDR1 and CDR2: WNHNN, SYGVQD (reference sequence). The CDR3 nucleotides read TGCGCCAGCAGTGAGTCAAGGGGGCCCCTCGACTACGAGCAGTACTTC. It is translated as CASSESRGPLDYEQYF.

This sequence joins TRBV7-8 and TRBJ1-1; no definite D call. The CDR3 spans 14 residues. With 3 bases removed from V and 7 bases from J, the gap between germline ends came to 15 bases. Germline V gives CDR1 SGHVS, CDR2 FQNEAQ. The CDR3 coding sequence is TGTGCCAGCAGCTTCTTCACAGATTCAGGTGAAGCTTTCTTT. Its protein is CASSFFTDSGEAFF.

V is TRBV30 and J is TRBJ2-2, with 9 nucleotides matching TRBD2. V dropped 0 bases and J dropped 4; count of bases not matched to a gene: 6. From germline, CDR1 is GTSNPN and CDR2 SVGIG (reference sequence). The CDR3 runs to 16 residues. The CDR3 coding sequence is TGTGCCTGGAGTGTGGCGGGGGGGCCAGTCACCGGGGAGCTGTTTTTT. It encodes CAWSVAGGPVTGELFF.

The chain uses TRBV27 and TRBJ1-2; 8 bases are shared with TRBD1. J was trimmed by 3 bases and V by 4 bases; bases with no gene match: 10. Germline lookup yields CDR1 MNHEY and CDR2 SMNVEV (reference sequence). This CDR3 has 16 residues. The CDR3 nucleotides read TGTGCCAGCAGTTCACTCCGGCACAGGGGGGACTATGGCTACACCTTC. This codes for CASSSLRHRGDYGYTF.

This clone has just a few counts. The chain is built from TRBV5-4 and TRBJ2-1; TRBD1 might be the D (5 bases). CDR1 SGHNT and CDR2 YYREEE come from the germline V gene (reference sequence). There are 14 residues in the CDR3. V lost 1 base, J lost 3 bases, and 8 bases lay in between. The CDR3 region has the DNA TGTGCCAGCAGCTTGACAGGCAACTACAATGAGCAGTTCTTC. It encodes CASSLTGNYNEQFF.

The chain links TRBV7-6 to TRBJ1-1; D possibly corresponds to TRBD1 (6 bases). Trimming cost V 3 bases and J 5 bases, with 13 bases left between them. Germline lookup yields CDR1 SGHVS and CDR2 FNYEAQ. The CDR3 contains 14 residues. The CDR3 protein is CASSLQLGTTEAFF. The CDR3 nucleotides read TGTGCCAGCAGCTTGCAACTTGGGACAACTGAAGCTTTCTTT.

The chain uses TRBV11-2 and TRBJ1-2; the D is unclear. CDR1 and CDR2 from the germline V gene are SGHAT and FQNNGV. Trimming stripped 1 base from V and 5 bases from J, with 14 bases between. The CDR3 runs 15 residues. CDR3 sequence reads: CASSLVRGSVYGYTF. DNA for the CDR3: TGTGCCAGCAGCTTAGTTCGGGGTAGCGTTTATGGCTACACCTTC. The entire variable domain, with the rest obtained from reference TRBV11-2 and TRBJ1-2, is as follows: EAGVAQSPRYKIIEKRQSVAFWCNPISGHATLYWYQQILGQGPKLLIQFQNNGVVDDSQLPKDRFSAERLKGVDSTLKIQPAKLEDSAVYLCASSLVRGSVYGYTFGSGTRLTVV.

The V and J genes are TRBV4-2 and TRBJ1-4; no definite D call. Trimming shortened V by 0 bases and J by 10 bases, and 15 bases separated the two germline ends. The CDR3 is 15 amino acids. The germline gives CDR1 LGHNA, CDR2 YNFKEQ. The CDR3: CASSQDISPRRKLFF. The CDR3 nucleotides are TGTGCCAGCAGCCAAGACATCTCCCCCAGGCGAAAACTGTTTTTT.

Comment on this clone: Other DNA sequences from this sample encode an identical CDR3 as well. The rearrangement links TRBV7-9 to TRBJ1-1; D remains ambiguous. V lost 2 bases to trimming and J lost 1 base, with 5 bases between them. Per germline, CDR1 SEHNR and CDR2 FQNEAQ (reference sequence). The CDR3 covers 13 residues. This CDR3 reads CASSLLANTEAFF. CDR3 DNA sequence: TGTGCCAGCAGCTTATTGGCGAACACTGAAGCTTTCTTT.

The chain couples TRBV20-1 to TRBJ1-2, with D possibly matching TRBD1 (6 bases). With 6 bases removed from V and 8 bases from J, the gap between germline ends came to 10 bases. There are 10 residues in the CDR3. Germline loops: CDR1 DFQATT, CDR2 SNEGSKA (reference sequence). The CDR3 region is CSANREGYTF. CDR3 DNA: TGCAGTGCCAACAGGGAAGGCTACACCTTC.

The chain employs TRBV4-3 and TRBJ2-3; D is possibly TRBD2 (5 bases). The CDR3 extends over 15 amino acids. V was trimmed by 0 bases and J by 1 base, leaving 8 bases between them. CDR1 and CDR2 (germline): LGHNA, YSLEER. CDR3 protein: CASSQDPEGTDTQYF. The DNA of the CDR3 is TGCGCCAGCAGCCAAGACCCGGAGGGCACAGATACGCAGTATTTT.

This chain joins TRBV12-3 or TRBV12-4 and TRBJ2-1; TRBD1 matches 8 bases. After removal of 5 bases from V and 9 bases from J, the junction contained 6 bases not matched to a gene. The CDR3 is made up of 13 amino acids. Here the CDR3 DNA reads TGTGCCAGCAGTATCAAACAGGGGGTTGAGCAGTTCTTC. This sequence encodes CASSIKQGVEQFF.

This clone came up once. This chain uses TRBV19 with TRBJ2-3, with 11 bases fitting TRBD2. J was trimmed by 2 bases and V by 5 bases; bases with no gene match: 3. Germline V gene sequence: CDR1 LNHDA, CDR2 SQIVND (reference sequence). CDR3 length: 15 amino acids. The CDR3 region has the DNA TGTGCCAGTAGTGTTAGCGGGGGGGCCACAGATACGCAGTATTTT. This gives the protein CASSVSGGATDTQYF.